This entry lists 30 T cell receptor beta chains sequenced from one sample in a study of T cell repertoires in cytomegalovirus infection. TCRdb re-analysed the reads in MiXCR, keeping a single row per CDR3 protein. This table holds more than 90,000 distinct CDR3 sequences, roughly a tenth found once. What these receptors recognize is not known. The sample was PBMCs, sequenced either directly or after in vitro stimulation (not recorded which). The receptors were sampled from a human donor in good health (CMV status not recorded). Some clones in this sample may be carry-over from other donors' samples.

This clonotype has at least ten counts. The chain carries TRBV7-8 and TRBJ1-5, with D maybe TRBD1 (6 bases). CDR1 and CDR2 from the germline V gene are SGHVS and FQNEAQ. The V end was cut by 5 bases, the J end by 2 bases, with 7 bases between. The CDR3 totals 13 residues. The CDR3 DNA sequence: TGTGCCAGCAGCCGACAGGGCAATCAGCCCCAGCATTTT. Encoded protein: CASSRQGNQPQHF.

The chain couples TRBV28 to TRBJ2-3; unclear D gene. Germline assignment: CDR1 MDHEN and CDR2 SYDVKM. The CDR3 runs to 14 residues. V lost 5 bases, J lost 6 bases, and 15 bases lay in between. The chain's CDR3 is CASSLPPPLDTQYF. CDR3 in DNA: TGTGCCAGCAGTCTCCCGCCCCCTCTGGATACGCAGTATTTT.

This chain links TRBV20-1 with TRBJ1-5, with 8 bases lining up with TRBD1. The CDR3 runs to 13 residues. V trimming: 5 bases; J trimming: 6 bases; junction bases outside the gene matches: 6. Germline V gives CDR1 DFQATT, CDR2 SNEGSKA (reference sequence). For the CDR3, the DNA is TGCAGTGCTTTCCGGCAGGGGGCTCAGCCCCAGCATTTT. Translating gives CSAFRQGAQPQHF.

This clonotype was found many times. The chain joins TRBV7-2 to TRBJ2-3; no firm D call. CDR3 length: 14 residues. Germline V gene lookup returns CDR1 SGHTA and CDR2 FQGNSA. The germline V and J ends were trimmed by 1 base and 2 bases, with 7 bases remaining between them. CDR3 protein: CASSLVGPTDTQYF. CDR3 sequence (DNA): TGTGCCAGCAGCTTAGTTGGGCCCACAGATACGCAGTATTTT.

The rearrangement uses TRBV7-3 and TRBJ2-3, with 7 bases aligning to TRBD2. This CDR3 region has 16 residues. CDR1 is SGHTA, CDR2 FQGTGA, per germline. V lost 4 bases to trimming and J lost 1 base; unmatched junction nucleotides: 8. The CDR3 region is CASSSRLAVGTDTQYF. The CDR3 DNA reads as TGTGCCAGCAGCTCCCGACTAGCCGTAGGCACAGATACGCAGTATTTT. Drawing the rest from reference TRBV7-3 and TRBJ2-3, the complete variable domain is GAGVSQTPSNKVTEKGKYVELRCDPISGHTALYWYRQSLGQGPEFLIYFQGTGAADDSGLPNDRFFAVRPEGSVSTLKIQRTERGDSAVYLCASSSRLAVGTDTQYFGPGTRLTVL.

For the CDR3, the DNA is TGTGCCAGCAGTTTGGGACGGGGGACTCAGCCCCAGCATTTT. This gives the protein CASSLGRGTQPQHF. The chain uses TRBV27 and TRBJ1-5, with a possible D match to TRBD1 (5 bases). CDR3 length: 14 residues. The V end lost 3 bases, the J end lost 6 bases, and 12 bases lay between the germline ends. Germline V CDR1 and CDR2: MNHEY, SMNVEV (reference sequence).

This clonotype was seen ten or more times. The V call is TRBV6-2 or TRBV6-3, the J call TRBJ1-1, with 9 bases lining up with TRBD1. Germline V gene lookup returns CDR1 MNHEY and CDR2 SVGEGT. The CDR3 contains 17 residues. V trimming: 6 bases; J trimming: 5 bases; junction bases outside the gene matches: 16. The CDR3 nucleotides read TGTGCCAGCAGCTCCCGGGTATGGACAGGGGAGAAAACTGAAGCTTTCTTT. Translated, it gives CASSSRVWTGEKTEAFF.

This rearrangement joins TRBV4-3 to TRBJ2-3, with 8 bases aligning to TRBD2. With 4 bases clipped from V and 10 bases from J, the junction kept 16 bases outside the gene matches. Per the germline V gene, CDR1 is LGHNA and CDR2 is YSLEER. This CDR3 contains 16 residues. The chain's CDR3 is CASSPRLAPRGGAQYF. The CDR3 DNA reads as TGCGCCAGCAGCCCGAGACTAGCGCCTCGGGGGGGGGCGCAGTATTTT.

This clonotype has just a few counts. This chain uses TRBV20-1 with TRBJ2-1; 11 bases align to TRBD2. The CDR3 runs to 16 residues. J gave up 2 bases and V 4 bases, and 7 bases lay outside the gene matches. CDR1 DFQATT and CDR2 SNEGSKA come from the germline V gene (reference sequence). The CDR3: CSAKLIAGGPYNEQFF. DNA of the CDR3: TGCAGTGCTAAACTAATAGCGGGAGGGCCCTACAATGAGCAGTTCTTC.

Ten or more counts support this clonotype. The genes are TRBV7-8 and TRBJ1-3, with D tentatively TRBD1 (6 bases). The CDR3 contains 15 residues. CDR1 SGHVS and CDR2 FQNEAQ come from the germline V gene. V was shortened by 5 bases and J by 0 bases, with 11 bases between the two germline ends. This chain's CDR3 is CASSPWTDSGNTIYF. In nucleotides, the CDR3 is TGTGCCAGCAGCCCGTGGACAGACTCTGGAAACACCATATATTTT.

This clonotype was counted ten times or more. The chain is built from TRBV2 and TRBJ2-3, with D hard to call. Looked up from germline, CDR1 is SNHLY and CDR2 is FYNNEI. V gave up 3 bases and J gave up 0 bases, with 10 bases separating them. This CDR3 comprises 15 residues. The DNA for the CDR3 is TGTGCCAGCAGTGACCCGCGCAGAAGCACAGATACGCAGTATTTT. This codes for CASSDPRRSTDTQYF. Full variable domain (rest looked up from reference TRBV2 and TRBJ2-3): EPEVTQTPSHQVTQMGQEVILRCVPISNHLYFYWYRQILGQKVEFLVSFYNNEISEKSEIFDDQFSVERPDGSNFTLKIRSTKLEDSAMYFCASSDPRRSTDTQYFGPGTRLTVL.

Only a few counts were recorded for this clonotype. Germline and junction disagree at one end, which may indicate a read error. The chain links TRBV15 to TRBJ1-4, with TRBD1 matching 7 bases. The CDR3 has 14 amino acids. Germline CDR1 is LNHNV and CDR2 is YYDKDF (reference sequence). CDR3 DNA: TGTGCCACCAGCCGAGACAGGGCATCTGAAAAACTGTTTTTT. This translates into CATSRDRASEKLFF. Full variable domain (remainder filled in from reference TRBV15 and TRBJ1-4): DAMVIQNPRYQVTQFGKPVTLSCSQTLNHNVMYWYQQKSSQAPKLLFHYYDKDFNNEADTPDNFQSRRPNTSFCFLDIRSPGLGDTAMYLCATSRDRASEKLFFGSGTQLSVL.

This clonotype was recorded at least ten times. The V call is TRBV27, the J call TRBJ1-5, with TRBD1 as a possible D gene (5 bases). CDR1 is MNHEY, CDR2 SMNVEV, per germline (reference sequence). The CDR3 extends over 14 amino acids. Trimming stripped 11 bases from V and 0 bases from J, with 14 bases between. The CDR3 region has the DNA TGTGCCTCCAGGGACGGATATAGCAATCAGCCCCAGCATTTT. Its protein is CASRDGYSNQPQHF.

V gene TRBV7-9 combines with J gene TRBJ1-1; D remains unclear. The CDR3 extends over 16 amino acids. The V gene's germline CDR1 is SEHNR and CDR2 FQNEAQ (reference sequence). V was clipped by 2 bases and J by 11 bases, with 24 bases between them. The CDR3 sequence is CASSLTFPATANEAFF. The CDR3, as DNA: TGTGCCAGCAGCTTAACCTTCCCAGCCACGGCAAACGAGGCTTTCTTT.

This rearrangement joins TRBV7-2 to TRBJ1-5, with 11 bases aligning to TRBD1. J was trimmed by 3 bases and V by 5 bases; bases with no gene match: 3. Germline values: CDR1 SGHTA, CDR2 FQGNSA. This CDR3 is built from 15 residues. CDR3 loop: CASSQDRGPNQPQHF. The CDR3 DNA reads TGTGCCAGCAGCCAGGACAGGGGGCCCAATCAGCCCCAGCATTTT.

This clonotype was found a few times. CDR3 protein: CASSPSGPQETQYF. The CDR3 region has the DNA TGTGCCAGCAGCCCCTCGGGCCCCCAAGAGACCCAGTACTTC. The chain has TRBV27 and TRBJ2-5, with D unresolved. The CDR3 covers 14 residues. Trimming removed 6 bases at V and 1 base at J, with 12 bases between. Germline V CDR1 and CDR2: MNHEY, SMNVEV (reference sequence).

Only a few counts were recorded for this clonotype. CDR3 sequence: CASSPRRGTGRINEKLFF. CDR3 nucleotides: TGTGCCAGCAGCCCGAGACGTGGGACAGGGCGGATCAATGAAAAACTGTTTTTT. This sequence joins TRBV3-1 and TRBJ1-4; 9 positions agree with TRBD1. The CDR3 has 18 amino acids. V trimming: 4 bases; J trimming: 5 bases; junction bases outside the gene matches: 14. Germline CDR1 is LGHDT and CDR2 is YNNKEL (reference sequence).

There are a few counts of this clonotype. The rearrangement joins TRBV4-3 to TRBJ2-1; a possible D gene is TRBD2 (5 bases). CDR1 LGHNA and CDR2 YSLEER come from the germline V gene. V gave up 0 bases and J gave up 9 bases, with 9 bases separating them. The CDR3 covers 13 residues. The CDR3 DNA reads as TGCGCCAGCAGCCAAGATCGGGGTACTGAGCAGTTCTTC. This gives the protein CASSQDRGTEQFF.

The rearrangement links TRBV12-3 or TRBV12-4 to TRBJ1-1; 7 bases agree with TRBD1. V shed 6 bases and J 8 bases; nucleotides not matched to a gene: 9. The CDR3 runs to 13 residues. For the CDR3, the DNA is TGTGCCAGCAGCCTGACAGGGCCAACCGAAGCTTTCTTT. This gives the protein CASSLTGPTEAFF.

The sample holds one count of this clonotype. The chain combines TRBV28 with TRBJ1-1; D is unresolved. CDR3 length equals 14 residues. V lost 7 bases and J 4 bases, leaving 16 bases between the germline ends. The germline V gene has CDR1 MDHEN and CDR2 SYDVKM. This chain's CDR3 is CASTGLGVGTEAFF. Written as DNA, the CDR3 is TGTGCCAGCACCGGATTGGGTGTCGGCACTGAAGCTTTCTTT. Based on the CDR3 plus reference TRBV28 and TRBJ1-1, the full variable domain is DVKVTQSSRYLVKRTGEKVFLECVQDMDHENMFWYRQDPGLGLRLIYFSYDVKMKEKGDIPEGYSVSREKKERFSLILESASTNQTSMYLCASTGLGVGTEAFFGQGTRLTVV.

This clonotype has ten or more counts. The V gene is TRBV12-5, the J gene TRBJ2-1; D is unclear. CDR1 and CDR2 from the germline V gene are LGHNT and FRNRAP. The CDR3 loop spans 13 amino acids. The V gene lost 4 bases and the J gene lost 9 bases, with 13 bases spanning the gap. In DNA, the CDR3 is TGTGCTAGTGGTTCCCGGGCCCGAGGTGAGCAGTTCTTC. Translated, it gives CASGSRARGEQFF.

This clonotype showed up many times. The chain couples TRBV7-9 to TRBJ2-5; 7 nucleotides agree with TRBD2. The CDR3 is 18 amino acids. Germline CDR1 and CDR2: SEHNR and FQNEAQ (reference sequence). The junction had 14 bases not matched to a gene; V was cut back by 0 bases and J by 4 bases. The CDR3 sequence: CASSLARRGREIGETQYF. The DNA of the CDR3 is TGTGCCAGCAGCTTAGCCCGCCGCGGGCGGGAGATCGGAGAGACCCAGTACTTC.

This clonotype has a count of ten or more. The gene calls are TRBV6-2 or TRBV6-3 and TRBJ2-1, with D hard to call. Trimming removed 6 bases at V and 7 bases at J, with 16 bases between. Germline V CDR1 and CDR2: MNHEY, SVGEGT. The CDR3 has 14 residues. The chain's CDR3 is CASSKILARNEQFF. DNA for the CDR3: TGTGCCAGCAGCAAAATTCTGGCGCGGAATGAGCAGTTCTTC.

The rearrangement uses TRBV4-3 and TRBJ2-4, with 8 positions matching TRBD1. Germline values: CDR1 LGHNA, CDR2 YSLEER. The CDR3 sequence is 15 residues long. Trimming cost V 1 base and J 7 bases; bases outside gene matches: 6. This CDR3 reads CASSQGTGRDNIQYF. CDR3 sequence (DNA): TGCGCCAGCAGCCAAGGGACAGGGAGAGATAACATTCAGTACTTC.

This clonotype was seen ten or more times. V is TRBV4-3 and J is TRBJ1-5, with TRBD1 matching over 10 bases. This CDR3 is 19 amino acids long. V dropped 4 bases and J dropped 3; count of bases not matched to a gene: 15. Germline V gene sequence: CDR1 LGHNA, CDR2 YSLEER. The CDR3, as DNA: TGCGCCAGCAGCCCCACGACCTTTGTGGGACAGGGGCACAATCAGCCCCAGCATTTT. Translation: CASSPTTFVGQGHNQPQHF.

The chain combines TRBV10-3 with TRBJ1-3, with 7 bases matching TRBD1. The germline V gene encodes CDR1 ENHRY and CDR2 SYGVKD. Trimming at V came to 10 bases and at J to 0 bases, leaving 6 bases not matched to a gene. The CDR3 has 14 residues. In nucleotides, the CDR3 is TGTGCCACCCTCCGGGACAGCTCTGGAAACACCATATATTTT. Translation: CATLRDSSGNTIYF.

This clonotype was seen at least ten times. This chain links TRBV12-3 or TRBV12-4 with TRBJ2-7, with TRBD1 identical over 7 bases. CDR3 size: 14 residues. V dropped 4 bases and J dropped 3; count of bases not matched to a gene: 6. CDR3 DNA sequence: TGTGCCAGCAGTTATGACAGGGTGGGCTACGAGCAGTACTTC. It is translated as CASSYDRVGYEQYF.

This clonotype was seen a handful of times. This chain joins TRBV19 and TRBJ1-1; D is uncertain. The ends were cut back, 4 bases at V and 4 bases at J, with 10 bases in the middle. CDR1 is LNHDA, CDR2 SQIVND, per germline (reference sequence). The CDR3 consists of 13 residues. CDR3 protein: CASSTLGPTEAFF. In DNA, the CDR3 is TGTGCCAGTAGTACCCTCGGTCCCACTGAAGCTTTCTTT.

There are a few counts of this clonotype. CDR3: CATSDRRASSYNEQFF. DNA for the CDR3: TGTGCCACCAGTGACCGGAGGGCCAGCTCCTACAATGAGCAGTTCTTC. This chain joins TRBV24-1 and TRBJ2-1; possibly TRBD2 for D (6 bases). This CDR3 region has 16 residues. V was pared by 4 bases and J by 0 bases, with 12 bases between. Germline V gene lookup returns CDR1 KGHDR and CDR2 SFDVKD.

This clonotype was counted only a few times. The chain links TRBV5-4 to TRBJ1-4; perhaps TRBD1 as D (6 bases). The length of the CDR3 is 14 residues. CDR1 and CDR2 from the germline V gene are SGHNT and YYREEE (reference sequence). V lost 4 bases to trimming and J lost 8 bases, with 15 bases between them. CDR3 amino acids: CASSQQGGSEKLFF. Here the CDR3 DNA reads TGTGCCAGCAGCCAACAGGGAGGAAGCGAAAAACTGTTTTTT.